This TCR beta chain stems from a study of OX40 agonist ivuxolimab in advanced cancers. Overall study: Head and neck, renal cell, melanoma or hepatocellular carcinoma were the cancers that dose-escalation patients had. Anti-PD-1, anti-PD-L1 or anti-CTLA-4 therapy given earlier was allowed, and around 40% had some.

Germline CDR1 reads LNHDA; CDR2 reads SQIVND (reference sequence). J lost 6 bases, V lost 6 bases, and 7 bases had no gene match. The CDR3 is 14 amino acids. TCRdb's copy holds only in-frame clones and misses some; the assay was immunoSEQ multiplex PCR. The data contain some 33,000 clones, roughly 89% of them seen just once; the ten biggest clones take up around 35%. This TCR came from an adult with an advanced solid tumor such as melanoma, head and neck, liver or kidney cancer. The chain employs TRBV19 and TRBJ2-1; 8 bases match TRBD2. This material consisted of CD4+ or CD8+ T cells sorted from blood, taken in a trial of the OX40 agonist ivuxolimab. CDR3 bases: TGTGCCAGTAGACTAGCGGTCCTGGGCAATGAGCAGTTCTTC. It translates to CASRLAVLGNEQFF.